Shown below are 9 T cell receptor beta chains from a single sample sequenced in a study of response to subunit inactivated influenza vaccine. Each CDR3 protein is one row after TCRdb ran MiXCR on the RT-PCR reads. The sample has about 650,000 distinct CDR3 sequences, about 14% seen once. Sequenced here: PBMCs from blood, sampled around 15 days before vaccination. The source is a man in his fifties who received an inactivated influenza vaccine.

This clonotype was found many times. V is TRBV7-2 and J is TRBJ2-1; 7 bases line up with TRBD2. Losses at the gene ends were 5 bases for V and 7 bases for J; bases not matched to a gene: 11. Looked up from germline, CDR1 is SGHTA and CDR2 is FQGNSA. The CDR3 spans 15 residues. The chain's CDR3 is CASSRTSGTQNEQFF. CDR3 bases: TGTGCCAGCAGCCGGACTAGTGGGACCCAAAATGAGCAGTTCTTC.

The chain has TRBV7-6 and TRBJ2-6; D unclear. Trimming removed 4 bases from V and 4 bases from J, with 11 bases in between. Germline-derived CDR1 and CDR2 are SGHVS and FNYEAQ. The CDR3 has 15 amino acids. The CDR3 coding sequence is TGTGCCAGCAGCTCTACGGGCGGCGGGGCCAACGTCCTGACTTTC. Its protein product is CASSSTGGGANVLTF.

This clonotype was detected ten times or more. This chain links TRBV12-3 or TRBV12-4 with TRBJ1-2; 7 bases agree with TRBD1. V gave up 5 bases and J gave up 1 base; unmatched junction bases: 4. The CDR3 is made up of 14 amino acids. In DNA form, the CDR3 reads TGTGCCAGCAGTCCCCAGGGGGGTAACTATGGCTACACCTTC. Amino acids: CASSPQGGNYGYTF.

The chain employs TRBV7-2 and TRBJ2-5, with D unclear. V shed 0 bases and J shed 5 bases, with 7 bases lying between them. CDR1 is SGHTA, CDR2 FQGNSA, per germline. The CDR3 contains 13 residues. The CDR3 DNA follows: TGTGCCAGCAGCTTAGCTTGGTCGGAGACCCAGTACTTC. It translates to CASSLAWSETQYF. The full variable domain, rest sourced from reference TRBV7-2 and TRBJ2-5, is GAGVSQSPSNKVTEKGKDVELRCDPISGHTALYWYRQSLGQGLEFLIYFQGNSAPDKSGLPSDRFSAERTGGSVSTLTIQRTQQEDSAVYLCASSLAWSETQYFGPGTRLLVL.

V usage is TRBV4-3 and J usage is TRBJ2-3; 10 positions agree with TRBD1. Unmatched junction bases numbered 8, after V lost 3 bases and J lost 2 bases. CDR1 is LGHNA, CDR2 YSLEER, per germline. The CDR3 is made up of 17 amino acids. DNA for the CDR3: TGCGCCAGCAGCCATGTCCCGGGACAGGGGTCCACAGATACGCAGTATTTT. Protein sequence: CASSHVPGQGSTDTQYF.

This clonotype was counted many times. The rearrangement uses TRBV12-3 or TRBV12-4 and TRBJ1-2; tentatively, D is TRBD1 (5 bases). With 3 bases removed from V and 5 bases from J, the gap between germline ends came to 10 bases. This CDR3 spans 13 amino acids. CDR3 DNA sequence: TGTGCCAGCAGTTTCGAGGGACTATATGGCTACACCTTC. This encodes CASSFEGLYGYTF.

V usage is TRBV20-1 and J usage is TRBJ1-2; D is unclear. The germline V gene encodes CDR1 DFQATT and CDR2 SNEGSKA (reference sequence). The V gene lost 6 bases and the J gene lost 4 bases, with 9 bases spanning the gap. The CDR3 has 11 residues. The CDR3, as DNA: TGCAGTGCCCAAGCAGTCTATGGCTACACCTTC. Amino acid sequence: CSAQAVYGYTF.

This clonotype was counted a few times. The chain employs TRBV6-2 or TRBV6-3 and TRBJ2-1; 7 bases align to TRBD2. Germline CDR1 is MNHEY and CDR2 is SVGEGT. The CDR3 loop spans 16 amino acids. After removal of 6 bases from V and 0 bases from J, the junction contained 8 bases not matched to a gene. CDR3 nucleotide sequence: TGTGCCAGCAGCCCCACTAGCGCTAGCTCCTACAATGAGCAGTTCTTC. Amino acid sequence: CASSPTSASSYNEQFF.

The chain joins TRBV29-1 to TRBJ1-1; 10 bases are shared with TRBD1. V lost 6 bases, J lost 4 bases, and 8 bases stayed unmatched. This CDR3 spans 14 amino acids. CDR1 SQVTM and CDR2 ANQGSEA come from the germline V gene. CDR3 sequence (DNA): TGCAGCGTATATACCGGGACAGGGGCCACTGAAGCTTTCTTT. This codes for CSVYTGTGATEAFF.